This TCR beta chain was captured by sequencing in a study of T cell responses to AZD1222 COVID-19 vaccine. General study points: Sampling captured repertoires only after the peak T cell response. Baseline antibody screening turned up just six or seven seropositive AZD1222 recipients. Females made up more of the donors, who were largely white British, and clonal diversity may have come out too low.

J was trimmed by 11 bases and V by 4 bases; bases with no gene match: 14. This CDR3 is built from 16 residues. The germline V gene encodes CDR1 MDHEN and CDR2 SYDVKM. With respect to this clone: The antigen remains unidentified.

Profiled with immunoSEQ multiplex PCR; TCRdb holds only in-frame clones, not every one. The table records over 100,000 clones, around 90% of them present only once. The clonotype originates from an adult in good health. V is TRBV28 and J is TRBJ1-4; TRBD1 matches at 9 bases. Sequenced here: peripheral blood, sampled on day 0 of MenACWY control vaccination. The CDR3 DNA is TGTGCCAGCAGTTCACCCTCCGGGACAGGGTCCTTGAAACTGTTTTTT. Amino acid sequence: CASSSPSGTGSLKLFF.